A single sample is the source of the 2 T cell receptor beta chains below, sequenced in a study of beta chain features in type 1 diabetes. Expressed TCRB transcripts were sequenced because the entire RNA isolate underwent reverse transcription. Only in-frame clones appear in the TCRdb table, and some are missing; sequencing was by immunoSEQ multiplex PCR. The repertoire includes under 300,000 clones, approximately 13% of them detected once, and around 0.019% sits in the top ten. Whole-study findings and limits: TCRB CDR3 length was moderately but significantly reduced in all four CD4+ subsets of Type 1 diabetes patients.

For these receptors, no antigen is known. Sequencing input: naive CD4+ T cells from blood. All receptors derive from a man under 40 with type 1 diabetes.

A few counts support this clone. This chain links TRBV7-2 with TRBJ1-1; tentative D call: TRBD1 (5 bases). V lost 2 bases and J lost 1, with 11 bases in between. The germline V gene has CDR1 SGHTA and CDR2 FQGNSA. The CDR3 is 15 residues long. The CDR3 loop reads CASSLRGAKNTEAFF. CDR3 in DNA: TGTGCCAGCAGCTTAAGGGGCGCTAAGAACACTGAAGCTTTCTTT.

The chain couples TRBV7-7 to TRBJ1-5; 7 nucleotides agree with TRBD1. Trimming took 4 bases from V and 1 from J; bases not matched to a gene: 16. CDR1 SSHAT and CDR2 FNYEAQ come from the germline V gene (reference sequence). The CDR3 sequence is 19 residues long. Here the CDR3 reads CASSSRQGGRGRSNQPQHF. The CDR3, as DNA: TGTGCCAGCAGCTCCCGACAGGGCGGGCGAGGAAGGAGCAATCAGCCCCAGCATTTT.